Following are 2 T cell receptor beta chains from one sample sequenced in a study. TCRdb itself ran the 5' RACE reads through MiXCR, one entry per CDR3 protein. The table shows 40,000 to 65,000 distinct CDR3 sequences, with 24% occurring only once. Sequenced input: tumor-infiltrating naive CD4+ T cells sorted from the breast tumor. Indicated subset: naive CD4+ T cells, CD4+CD45RA+CD25-. Receptors originate from a female donor with breast cancer.

The chain uses TRBV15 and TRBJ2-3; 8 positions match TRBD2. This CDR3 spans 17 amino acids. V lost 0 bases to trimming and J lost 6 bases; unmatched junction nucleotides: 11. From germline, CDR1 is LNHNV and CDR2 YYDKDF (reference sequence). CDR3 nucleotide sequence: TGTGCCACCAGCAGAGATAAGAGCGGGAGAGGTCGGGATACGCAGTATTTT. Translation gives CATSRDKSGRGRDTQYF. Variable domain in full (rest from reference TRBV15 and TRBJ2-3): DAMVIQNPRYQVTQFGKPVTLSCSQTLNHNVMYWYQQKSSQAPKLLFHYYDKDFNNEADTPDNFQSRRPNTSFCFLDIRSPGLGDTAMYLCATSRDKSGRGRDTQYFGPGTRLTVL.

The genes are TRBV7-2 and TRBJ2-5; 9 nucleotides align to TRBD2. Trimming at V came to 5 bases and at J to 6 bases, leaving 10 bases not matched to a gene. The CDR3 loop spans 15 amino acids. Germline CDR1 and CDR2: SGHTA and FQGNSA. This chain's CDR3 is CASSRKASGIQTQYF. CDR3 DNA sequence: TGTGCCAGCAGCAGAAAGGCTAGCGGGATCCAGACCCAGTACTTC.